The T cell receptor (beta chain) described here comes from a study of T cells in localized non-small cell lung cancer. Findings and caveats of the study: Longer overall survival accompanied higher blood T cell density. Sequence data derive from only one tumor region, so heterogeneity remains possible. The appearance of a median roughly 58 of the top 100 tumor clones was seen in adjacent lung.

As regards this clone: Its matching antigen is unknown.

The table came from immunoSEQ multiplex PCR; TCRdb's copy has only in-frame clones and leaves some out. The repertoire holds 15,000 to 25,000 clones, with approximately 89% as singletons. The CDR3 is 13 residues long. V dropped 8 bases and J dropped 4; count of bases not matched to a gene: 5. CDR1 is SGHDT and CDR2 is YYEEEE in the germline V gene. The chain couples TRBV5-6 to TRBJ1-2, with 10 nucleotides matching TRBD1. The sample was peripheral blood, taken before any cancer treatment. This clonotype was sampled from a man aged 40-75 years with stage I lung adenocarcinoma. The CDR3 loop reads CASYRDRGYGYTF. The CDR3 region has the DNA TGTGCCAGTTACCGGGACAGGGGCTATGGCTACACCTTC.